What follows is one T cell receptor beta chain and its context. Clones were sequenced by immunoSEQ multiplex PCR, and TCRdb holds only the in-frame ones, with some missing. This table has about 80,000 clones, 65% to 85% appearing once. The germline V gene has CDR1 MDHEN and CDR2 SYDVKM. V lost 6 bases and J 1 base, leaving 7 bases between the germline ends. The CDR3 covers 14 residues. This specimen belongs to a study of T cell clones after liver transplantation. The V and J genes are TRBV28 and TRBJ2-6; unclear D gene. This specimen consisted of CD4+ T cells from blood, obtained 45 to 47 months after liver transplant. The clonotype originates from a human patient who received a liver transplant. Some T cells may be graft donor cells. The CDR3 nucleotides read TGTGCCAGCAGGCCTTGGTCTGGGGCCAACGTCCTGACTTTC. It yields the protein CASRPWSGANVLTF.